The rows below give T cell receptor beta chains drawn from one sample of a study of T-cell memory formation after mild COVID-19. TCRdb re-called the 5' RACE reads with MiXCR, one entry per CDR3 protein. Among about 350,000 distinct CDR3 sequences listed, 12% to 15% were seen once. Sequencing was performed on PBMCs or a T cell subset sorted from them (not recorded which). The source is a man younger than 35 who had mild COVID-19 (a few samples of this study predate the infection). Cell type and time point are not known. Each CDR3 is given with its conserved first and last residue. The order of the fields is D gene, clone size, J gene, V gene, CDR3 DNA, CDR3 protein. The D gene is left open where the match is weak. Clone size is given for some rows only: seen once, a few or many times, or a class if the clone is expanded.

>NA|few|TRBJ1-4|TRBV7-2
TGTGCCAGCAGTACCGGGACAAAACTGTTTTTT
CASSTGTKLFF
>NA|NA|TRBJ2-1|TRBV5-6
TGTGCCAGCAGCTTGTTGACTATTTACGAGCAGTTCTTC
CASSLLTIYEQFF
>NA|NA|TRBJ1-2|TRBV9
TGTGCCAGCAGCGTAGGGGGACGGGCTAACTATGGCTACACCTTC
CASSVGGRANYGYTF
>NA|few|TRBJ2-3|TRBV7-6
TGTGCCAGCAGCTTAGTGGTACGAGGACGGAGCACAGATACGCAGTATTTT
CASSLVVRGRSTDTQYF
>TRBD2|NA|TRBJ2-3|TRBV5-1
TGCGCCAGCAGCTTCAGGGTGGGAAGCGGGGACCGTATATCAGATACGCAGTATTTT
CASSFRVGSGDRISDTQYF
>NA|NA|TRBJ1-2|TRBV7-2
TGTGCCAGCAGCCGCGGACAGATAAGAGGCTACACCTTC
CASSRGQIRGYTF
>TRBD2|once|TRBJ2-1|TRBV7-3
TGTGCCAGCAGCCTCCGGGAGGGCGGTGAGCAGTTCTTC
CASSLREGGEQFF
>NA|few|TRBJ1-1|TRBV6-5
TGTGCCAGCAGTTACTCCTCAGGCATGAACACTGAAGCTTTCTTT
CASSYSSGMNTEAFF
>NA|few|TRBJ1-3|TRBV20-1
TGCAGTGCCCGAGACAGTGCCGGAAACACCATATATTTT
CSARDSAGNTIYF
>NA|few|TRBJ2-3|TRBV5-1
TGCGCCAGCAGCTTGGCGCCCAGAAGCACAGATACGCAGTATTTT
CASSLAPRSTDTQYF
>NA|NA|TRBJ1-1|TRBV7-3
TGTGCCAGCAGCTTAACGGGTCCGAGTACTGAAGCTTTCTTT
CASSLTGPSTEAFF
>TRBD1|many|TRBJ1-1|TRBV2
TGTGCCAGCGGACAGGGTGAGAACACTGAAGCTTTCTTT
CASGQGENTEAFF
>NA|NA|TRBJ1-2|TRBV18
TGTGCCAGCTCACCACCGAGGCAGGGTGCCAGCTACACCTTC
CASSPPRQGASYTF
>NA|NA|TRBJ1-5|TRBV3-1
TGTGCCAGCAGCCAAGATACAGGGTATAGCAATCAGCCCCAGCATTTT
CASSQDTGYSNQPQHF
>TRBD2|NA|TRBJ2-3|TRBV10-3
TGTGCCATCAGTGGGTCTTCCTCCGCGGGGGGCACAGATACGCAGTATTTT
CAISGSSSAGGTDTQYF
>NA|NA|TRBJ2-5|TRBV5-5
TGTGCCAGCAGCGTGGGGACAGAGACCCAGTACTTC
CASSVGTETQYF
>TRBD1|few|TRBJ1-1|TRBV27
TGTGCCAGCAGTCTATCCCGACAGGGGAACACTGAAGCTTTCTTT
CASSLSRQGNTEAFF
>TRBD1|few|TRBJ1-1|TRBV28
TGTGCCAGCAGTTCGCTCCGGGACAGGGGGGGAGCTTTCTTT
CASSSLRDRGGAFF
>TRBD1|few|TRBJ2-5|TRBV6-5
TGTGCCAGCAGTTACTCCGACAGGGTTGAGACCCAGTACTTC
CASSYSDRVETQYF
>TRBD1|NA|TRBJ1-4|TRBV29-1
TGCAGCGTTGTATCAGGGGGTGGTGAAAAACTGTTTTTT
CSVVSGGGEKLFF
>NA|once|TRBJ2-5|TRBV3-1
TGTGCCAGCAGCCAGGGACCACTCCAAGAGACCCAGTACTTC
CASSQGPLQETQYF
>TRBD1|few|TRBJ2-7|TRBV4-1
TGCGCCAGCAGCCAAGCCCAAACTGGGACAGGGATCTACGAGCAGTACTTC
CASSQAQTGTGIYEQYF
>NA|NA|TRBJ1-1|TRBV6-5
TGTGCCAGCAGGGCACAGGGAAACGCTGAAGCTTTCTTT
CASRAQGNAEAFF
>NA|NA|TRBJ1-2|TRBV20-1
TGCAGTGCTAGCCGGGGGGAAAGGGACTATGGCTACACCTTC
CSASRGERDYGYTF
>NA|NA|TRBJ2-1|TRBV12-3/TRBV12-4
TGTGCCAGCAGTTTGATCTATGAGCAGTTCTTC
CASSLIYEQFF
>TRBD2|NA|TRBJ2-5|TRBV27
TGTGCCAGCAGTCTCCACCCTAGCGGGGGCCCTCAAGAGACCCAGTACTTC
CASSLHPSGGPQETQYF
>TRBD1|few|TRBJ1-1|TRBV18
TGTGCCAGCTCATACTTTCCTCAGGGGGTGAACACTGAAGCTTTCTTT
CASSYFPQGVNTEAFF
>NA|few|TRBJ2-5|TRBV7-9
TGTGCCAGCAGCTTAGGCGCAGGGACGGTACAAGAGACCCAGTACTTC
CASSLGAGTVQETQYF
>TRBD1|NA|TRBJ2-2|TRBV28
TGTGCCAGCAGTTTCGGGACAGGGGAGGTCGGGGAGCTGTTTTTT
CASSFGTGEVGELFF
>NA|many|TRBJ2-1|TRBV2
TGTGCCAGCAGTGAATACCGACAGTTAAACAATGAGCAGTTCTTC
CASSEYRQLNNEQFF
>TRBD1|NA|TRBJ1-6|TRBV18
TGTGCCAGCTCCTTGACAGGGGGCGTTTCACCCCTCCACTTT
CASSLTGGVSPLHF
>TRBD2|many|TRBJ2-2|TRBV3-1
TGTGCCAGCAGCTCCGGGACTACTAACACCGGGGAGCTGTTTTTT
CASSSGTTNTGELFF
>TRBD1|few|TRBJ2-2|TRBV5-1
TGCGCCAGCAGCTCGAGGCCCGTTACAGGGGACACCGGGGAGCTGTTTTTT
CASSSRPVTGDTGELFF
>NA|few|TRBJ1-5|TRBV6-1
TGTGCCAGCAGTGAAAGCGGGGGGAATCAGCCCCAGCATTTT
CASSESGGNQPQHF
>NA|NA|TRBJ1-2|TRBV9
TGTGCCAGCAGGTTTCCCCGGGACGGAGCTAACTATGGCTACACCTTC
CASRFPRDGANYGYTF
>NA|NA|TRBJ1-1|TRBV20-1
TGCAGTGTCGGGGTGGTTTGGTTGACCGCTGAAGCTTTCTTT
CSVGVVWLTAEAFF
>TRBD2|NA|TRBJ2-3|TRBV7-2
TGTGCCAGCAGCTTGGGGACTAGCGCCACAGATACGCAGTATTTT
CASSLGTSATDTQYF
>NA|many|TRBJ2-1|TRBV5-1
TGCGCCAGCAGTTTTGCTCGGAGGCAGTTCTTC
CASSFARRQFF
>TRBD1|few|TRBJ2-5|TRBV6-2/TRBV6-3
TGTGCCAGCAGCTCCTTGGGACAGGGTCTCTTGGCCCAGTACTTC
CASSSLGQGLLAQYF
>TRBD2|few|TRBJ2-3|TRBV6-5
TGTGCCAGCAGCCCTAGACTAGCGTCAGATACGCAGTATTTT
CASSPRLASDTQYF
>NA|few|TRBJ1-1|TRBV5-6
TGTGCCAGCAGCAATAACCGAGTGACCATGAACACTGAAGCTTTCTTT
CASSNNRVTMNTEAFF
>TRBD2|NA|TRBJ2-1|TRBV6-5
TGTGCCAGCAGTTATACTGTTAGCGGGGACTCCTACAATGAGCAGTTCTTC
CASSYTVSGDSYNEQFF